The 25 T cell receptor beta chains listed next were all sequenced from one sample in a study of graft-versus-host responses after intestinal transplantation. Clones were read by immunoSEQ multiplex PCR, and TCRdb kept only the in-frame ones, dropping some. The profile shows over 65,000 clones, 85% to 95% of them singletons. Antigen specificity for these receptors is unknown. This specimen was unstimulated CD8+ T cells sorted from spleen or lymph node cells, taken before transplant. The receptors were sampled from a human donor who was the organ donor for an intestinal transplant.

The V and J genes are TRBV7-9 and TRBJ2-1; TRBD1 matches 8 bases. V trimming: 6 bases; J trimming: 5 bases; junction bases outside the gene matches: 12. This CDR3 spans 16 amino acids. The germline CDR1 and CDR2 sequences are SEHNR and FQNEAQ (reference sequence). The CDR3 region has the DNA TGTGCCAGCAGAAACACCGGGACAGGACAGAACAATGAGCAGTTCTTC. Translating gives CASRNTGTGQNNEQFF.

This chain joins TRBV27 and TRBJ1-1; the match to TRBD1 covers 9 bases. V dropped 4 bases and J dropped 4; count of bases not matched to a gene: 7. The CDR3 runs to 15 residues. Germline CDR1 is MNHEY and CDR2 is SMNVEV (reference sequence). In nucleotides, the CDR3 is TGTGCCAGCAGTTATTTTCCGACAGGGGGCACTGAAGCTTTCTTT. As protein: CASSYFPTGGTEAFF.

A remark on this clone: Other DNA sequences of this sample code for an identical CDR3. V and J are TRBV9 and TRBJ2-7, with D perhaps matching TRBD2 (5 bases). Trimming took off 0 bases at V and 5 bases at J, with 18 bases between the two ends. This CDR3 contains 16 residues. CDR1 and CDR2 from the germline V gene are SGDLS and YYNGEE. The CDR3 loop is CASSVGLTGGPNEQYF. The DNA of the CDR3 is TGTGCCAGCAGCGTAGGGTTAACCGGAGGCCCCAACGAGCAGTACTTC.

This clone was found a few times. This rearrangement joins TRBV7-9 to TRBJ2-5, with TRBD2 identical over 16 bases. V lost 1 base to trimming and J lost 4 bases; unmatched junction nucleotides: 6. There are 18 residues in the CDR3. Germline CDR1 and CDR2: SEHNR and FQNEAQ (reference sequence). The CDR3 nucleotides read TGTGCCAGCAGCTTAGAGGGACTAGCGGGAGGGCCGGGAGAGACCCAGTACTTC. Translating it yields CASSLEGLAGGPGETQYF.

The V and J genes are TRBV6-5 and TRBJ1-5; 9 nucleotides agree with TRBD1. Per the germline V gene, CDR1 is MNHEY and CDR2 is SVGAGI. The CDR3 has 14 amino acids. The trim removed 4 bases at V and 5 bases at J, leaving 3 bases unmatched. Written as DNA, the CDR3 is TGTGCCAGCAGTTTGGGACAGGGCGATCAGCCCCAGCATTTT. This translates into CASSLGQGDQPQHF.

The chain carries TRBV5-6 and TRBJ1-1; D unclear. CDR1 is SGHDT, CDR2 YYEEEE, per germline. The CDR3 is made up of 15 amino acids. V gave up 4 bases and J gave up 3 bases, with 16 bases separating them. DNA of the CDR3: TGTGCCAGCAGCCTAATCGGACGTTTCGACACTGAAGCTTTCTTT. Translating gives CASSLIGRFDTEAFF. Supplemented by reference TRBV5-6 and TRBJ1-1, the full variable domain reads DAGVTQSPTHLIKTRGQQVTLRCSPKSGHDTVSWYQQALGQGPQFIFQYYEEEERQRGNFPDRFSGHQFPNYSSELNVNALLLGDSALYLCASSLIGRFDTEAFFGQGTRLTVV.

The chain joins TRBV25-1 to TRBJ1-1; the D gene is possibly TRBD1 (5 bases). Deletions cut 5 bases from V and 4 bases from J, with 20 bases between. Germline V gene data show CDR1 as MGHDK and CDR2 as SYGVNS. There are 16 residues in the CDR3. CDR3 DNA sequence: TGTGCCAGCAGTATTCAGGGTAGTTCGTTCGGCACTGAAGCTTTCTTT. Its protein product is CASSIQGSSFGTEAFF.

The chain combines TRBV4-1 with TRBJ2-7; D unresolved. CDR3 size: 15 residues. Germline V gives CDR1 MGHRA, CDR2 YSYEKL. Between the trimmed V and J ends, which lost 2 bases and 3 bases, there was a span of 14 bases. CDR3 sequence: CASSQTIGRSYEQYF. CDR3 bases: TGCGCCAGCAGCCAAACCATTGGACGGAGCTACGAGCAGTACTTC.

This rearrangement joins TRBV5-4 to TRBJ2-7; perhaps TRBD2 as D (5 bases). CDR3 length equals 15 residues. V was shortened by 3 bases and J by 7 bases, with 20 bases between the two germline ends. Per germline, CDR1 SGHNT and CDR2 YYREEE (reference sequence). The CDR3 bases are TGTGCCAGCAGCTCCGGAAAAACAAGGCGGAGGGAGCAGTACTTC. As protein: CASSSGKTRRREQYF.

The chain is built from TRBV29-1 and TRBJ1-1, with no clear D. The CDR3 sequence is 13 residues long. Per germline, CDR1 SQVTM and CDR2 ANQGSEA. V lost 4 bases, J lost 5 bases, and 14 bases lay in between. Here the CDR3 DNA reads TGCAGCGTTGTTACTTGGGAAGGGACTGAAGCTTTCTTT. Translated: CSVVTWEGTEAFF.

This chain connects TRBV6-5 to TRBJ1-2; D is undetermined. This CDR3 region has 15 residues. V gave up 7 bases and J gave up 8 bases, with 23 bases separating them. From germline, CDR1 is MNHEY and CDR2 SVGAGI. The CDR3 loop is CASTLFPGLLFGYTF. The CDR3 bases are TGTGCCAGCACCCTCTTCCCGGGCCTCCTGTTCGGCTACACCTTC.

The chain couples TRBV11-2 to TRBJ2-1; TRBD2 matches at 8 bases. The ends lost 5 bases at V and 6 bases at J; junction bases unmatched: 18. From germline, CDR1 is SGHAT and CDR2 FQNNGV. CDR3 length: 18 residues. Here the CDR3 DNA reads TGTGCCAGCAGCCCCTATTCTCCCGGGACTAGTAAGGTCAATGAGCAGTTCTTC. Encoded protein: CASSPYSPGTSKVNEQFF.

The V and J genes are TRBV30 and TRBJ1-2; no clear D gene. The CDR3 extends over 18 amino acids. Looked up from germline, CDR1 is GTSNPN and CDR2 is SVGIG (reference sequence). Trimming cost V 5 bases and J 4 bases, with 29 bases left between them. This CDR3 reads CAWDRGKRRSGGAYGYTF. The CDR3 DNA follows: TGTGCCTGGGACCGTGGGAAACGTAGGTCGGGAGGAGCCTATGGCTACACCTTC.

The CDR3 spells CASSKAYRGDNYGYTF. The CDR3, as DNA: TGTGCCAGCAGTAAGGCTTACAGGGGGGATAACTATGGCTACACCTTC. This sequence joins TRBV28 and TRBJ1-2, with TRBD1 matching over 8 bases. The trim removed 5 bases at V and 1 base at J, leaving 9 bases unmatched. The CDR3 runs to 16 residues. The germline CDR1 and CDR2 sequences are MDHEN and SYDVKM.

The chain uses TRBV27 and TRBJ2-1; 13 positions match TRBD2. CDR1 MNHEY and CDR2 SMNVEV come from the germline V gene (reference sequence). The ends lost 5 bases at V and 9 bases at J; junction bases unmatched: 7. The CDR3 runs 15 residues. Here the CDR3 DNA reads TGTGCCAGCAGTCCCACTAGCGGGGGGGCAGGTGAGCAGTTCTTC. It codes for CASSPTSGGAGEQFF.

This clone was found once. This chain uses TRBV2 with TRBJ2-1; TRBD2 aligns across 8 bases. Germline CDR1 is SNHLY and CDR2 is FYNNEI. This CDR3 has 15 amino acids. V lost 3 bases to trimming and J lost 7 bases; unmatched junction nucleotides: 8. CDR3 in DNA: TGTGCCAGCAGTGAGTGGAGCGGGAGAGGGAATGAGCAGTTCTTC. It encodes CASSEWSGRGNEQFF.

The J gene is TRBJ2-1, the V gene TRBV5-6; D tentatively reads TRBD1 or TRBD2 (6 bases each). The CDR3 length is 16 residues. The V gene's germline CDR1 is SGHDT and CDR2 YYEEEE. Between the trimmed V and J ends, which lost 1 base and 4 bases, there was a span of 15 bases. The CDR3 nucleotides are TGTGCCAGCAGCTTGCGGGTTGGAGGGACATACAATGAGCAGTTCTTC. This encodes CASSLRVGGTYNEQFF.

The rearrangement uses TRBV15 and TRBJ2-7; no definite D call. CDR3 length equals 13 residues. CDR1 is LNHNV and CDR2 is YYDKDF in the germline V gene (reference sequence). V gave up 4 bases and J gave up 7 bases, with 14 bases separating them. CDR3 amino acids: CATSTIVDREQYF. For the CDR3, the DNA is TGTGCCACCAGCACCATCGTGGACCGGGAGCAGTACTTC.

The rearrangement joins TRBV10-2 to TRBJ2-7; a weak D match, TRBD2 (6 bases). Germline assignment: CDR1 WSHSY and CDR2 SAAADI. The CDR3 consists of 12 residues. Trimming removed 8 bases from V and 3 bases from J, with 11 bases in between. The CDR3, as DNA: TGCGCCAGCCGGGGGATAGGCTACGAGCAGTACTTC. Translated, it gives CASRGIGYEQYF.

This clone has just one count. V gene TRBV4-1 combines with J gene TRBJ2-3; D may be TRBD2 (5 bases). The ends were cut back, 1 base at V and 6 bases at J, with 14 bases in the middle. Germline V lookup: CDR1 MGHRA, CDR2 YSYEKL. CDR3 size: 15 residues. CDR3 loop: CASSQVGGPGDTQYF. The CDR3 region has the DNA TGCGCCAGCAGCCAAGTAGGAGGTCCCGGGGATACGCAGTATTTT.

This clone was observed a single time. V is TRBV9 and J is TRBJ1-2; 9 bases are a match to TRBD1. The CDR3 loop spans 14 amino acids. In germline, CDR1 is SGDLS, CDR2 YYNGEE. The ends lost 4 bases at V and 6 bases at J; junction bases unmatched: 7. CDR3 sequence: CASSPLRTGDGYTF. The CDR3 DNA reads as TGTGCCAGCAGCCCCCTGAGGACAGGGGATGGCTACACCTTC.

The chain is built from TRBV11-2 and TRBJ2-3, with D uncertain. V shed 3 bases and J shed 2 bases, with 9 bases lying between them. CDR1 SGHAT and CDR2 FQNNGV come from the germline V gene. The CDR3 length is 14 residues. The CDR3: CASSLAAPTDTQYF. The CDR3 DNA follows: TGTGCCAGCAGCTTGGCAGCTCCCACAGATACGCAGTATTTT.

This clone was observed once. V and J are TRBV4-1 and TRBJ1-5; D is uncertain. Germline V gene lookup returns CDR1 MGHRA and CDR2 YSYEKL. The CDR3 contains 13 residues. Trimming left V 4 bases short and J 5 bases short, with 9 bases between. The DNA of the CDR3 is TGCGCCAGCAGCCTAGGAGTCTATCAGCCCCAGCATTTT. It yields the protein CASSLGVYQPQHF.

V gene TRBV9 combines with J gene TRBJ2-7; perhaps TRBD2 as D (6 bases). Trimming cost V 3 bases and J 3 bases, with 22 bases left between them. Germline V gives CDR1 SGDLS, CDR2 YYNGEE. The CDR3 sequence is 17 residues long. The CDR3 nucleotides read TGTGCCAGCAGCGCCCTTCCAAGCGGGCAGAGCAACTACGAGCAGTACTTC. It translates to CASSALPSGQSNYEQYF.

This clone was recorded a few times. The chain couples TRBV5-1 to TRBJ1-3; weak D call: TRBD1 (5 bases). V was clipped by 0 bases and J by 2 bases, with 6 bases between them. The CDR3 runs to 14 residues. Germline lookup yields CDR1 SGHRS and CDR2 YFSETQ. The CDR3 is CASSLEGPGNTIYF. The CDR3 bases are TGCGCCAGCAGCTTGGAGGGACCTGGAAACACCATATATTTT.